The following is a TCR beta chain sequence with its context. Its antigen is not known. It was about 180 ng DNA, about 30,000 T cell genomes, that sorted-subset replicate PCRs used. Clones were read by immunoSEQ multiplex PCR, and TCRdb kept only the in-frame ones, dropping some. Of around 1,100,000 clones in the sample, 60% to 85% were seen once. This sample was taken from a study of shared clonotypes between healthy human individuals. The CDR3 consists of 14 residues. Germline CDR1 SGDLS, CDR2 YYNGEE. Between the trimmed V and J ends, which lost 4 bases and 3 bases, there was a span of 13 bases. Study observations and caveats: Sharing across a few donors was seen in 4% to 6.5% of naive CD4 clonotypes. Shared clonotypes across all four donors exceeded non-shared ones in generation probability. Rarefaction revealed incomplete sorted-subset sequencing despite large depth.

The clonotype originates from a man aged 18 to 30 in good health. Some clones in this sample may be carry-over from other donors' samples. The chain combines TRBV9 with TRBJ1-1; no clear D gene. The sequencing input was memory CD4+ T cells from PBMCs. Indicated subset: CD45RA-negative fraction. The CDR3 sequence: CASSPSGGYTEAFF. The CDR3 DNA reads TGTGCCAGCAGCCCCTCAGGAGGCTACACTGAAGCTTTCTTT.